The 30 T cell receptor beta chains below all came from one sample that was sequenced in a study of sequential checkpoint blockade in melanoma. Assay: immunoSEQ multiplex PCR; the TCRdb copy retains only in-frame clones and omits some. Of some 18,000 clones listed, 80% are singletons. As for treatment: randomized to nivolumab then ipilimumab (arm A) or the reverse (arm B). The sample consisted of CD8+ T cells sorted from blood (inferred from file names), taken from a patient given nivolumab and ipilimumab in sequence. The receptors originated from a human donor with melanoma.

DNA of the CDR3: TGTGCCATCAGGGGGGGGGAAAATCAGCCCCAGCATTTT. This gives the protein CAIRGGENQPQHF. The chain carries TRBV10-3 and TRBJ1-5; a possible D gene is TRBD1 (5 bases). The CDR3 extends over 13 amino acids. Deletions cut 6 bases from V and 4 bases from J, with 10 bases between. Germline V CDR1 and CDR2: ENHRY, SYGVKD.

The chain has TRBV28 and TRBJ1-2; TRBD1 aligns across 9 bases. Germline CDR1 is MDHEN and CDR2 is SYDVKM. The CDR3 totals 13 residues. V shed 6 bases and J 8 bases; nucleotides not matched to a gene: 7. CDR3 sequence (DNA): TGTGCCAGCAGGCATCGGGACAGGGACGGCTACACCTTC. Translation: CASRHRDRDGYTF.

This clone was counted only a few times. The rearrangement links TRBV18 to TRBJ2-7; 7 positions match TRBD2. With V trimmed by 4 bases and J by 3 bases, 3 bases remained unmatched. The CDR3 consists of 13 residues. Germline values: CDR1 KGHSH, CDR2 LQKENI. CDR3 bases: TGTGCCAGCTCACGGGGGGGGATCTACGAGCAGTACTTC. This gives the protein CASSRGGIYEQYF.

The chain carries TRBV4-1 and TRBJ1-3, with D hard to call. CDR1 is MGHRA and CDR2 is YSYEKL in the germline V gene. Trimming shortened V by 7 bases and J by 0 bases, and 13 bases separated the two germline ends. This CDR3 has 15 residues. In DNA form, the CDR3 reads TGCGCCAGCAAAACTACCGGGTTCTCTGGAAACACCATATATTTT. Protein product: CASKTTGFSGNTIYF.

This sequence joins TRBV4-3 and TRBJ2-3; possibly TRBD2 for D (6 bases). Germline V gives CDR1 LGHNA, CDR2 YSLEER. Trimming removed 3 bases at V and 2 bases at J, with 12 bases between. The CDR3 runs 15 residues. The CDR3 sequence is CASSQDGGTTDTQYF. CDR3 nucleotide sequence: TGCGCCAGCAGCCAGGACGGCGGGACCACAGATACGCAGTATTTT.

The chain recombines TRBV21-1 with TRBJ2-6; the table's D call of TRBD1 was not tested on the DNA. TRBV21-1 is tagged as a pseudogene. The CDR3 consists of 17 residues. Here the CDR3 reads CASSKLTGGSGANVLTF. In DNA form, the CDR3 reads TGTGCCAGCAGCAAACTAACAGGGGGCTCTGGGGCCAACGTCCTGACTTTC.

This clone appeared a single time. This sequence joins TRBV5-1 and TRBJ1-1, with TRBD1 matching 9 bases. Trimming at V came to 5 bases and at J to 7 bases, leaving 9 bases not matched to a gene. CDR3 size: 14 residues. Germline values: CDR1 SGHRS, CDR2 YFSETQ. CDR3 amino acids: CASSDGSGQGEAFF. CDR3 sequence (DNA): TGCGCCAGCAGTGATGGGTCGGGACAGGGTGAAGCTTTCTTT.

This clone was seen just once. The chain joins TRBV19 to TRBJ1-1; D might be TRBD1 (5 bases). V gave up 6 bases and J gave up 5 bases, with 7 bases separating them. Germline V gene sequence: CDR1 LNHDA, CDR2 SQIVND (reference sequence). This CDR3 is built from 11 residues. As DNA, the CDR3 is TGTGCCAGTAGCCAGGGAACTGAAGCTTTCTTT. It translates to CASSQGTEAFF.

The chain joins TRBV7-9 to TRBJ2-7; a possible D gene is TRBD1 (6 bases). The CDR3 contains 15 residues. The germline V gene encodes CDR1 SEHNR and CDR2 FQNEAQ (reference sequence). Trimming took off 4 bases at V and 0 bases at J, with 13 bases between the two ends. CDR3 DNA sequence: TGTGCCAGCAGCTCCGACAGGTTATCCTCCTACGAGCAGTACTTC. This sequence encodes CASSSDRLSSYEQYF. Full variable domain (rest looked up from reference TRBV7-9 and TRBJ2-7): DTGVSQNPRHKITKRGQNVTFRCDPISEHNRLYWYRQTLGQGPEFLTYFQNEAQLEKSRLLSDRFSAERPKGSFSTLEIQRTEQGDSAMYLCASSSDRLSSYEQYFGPGTRLTVT.

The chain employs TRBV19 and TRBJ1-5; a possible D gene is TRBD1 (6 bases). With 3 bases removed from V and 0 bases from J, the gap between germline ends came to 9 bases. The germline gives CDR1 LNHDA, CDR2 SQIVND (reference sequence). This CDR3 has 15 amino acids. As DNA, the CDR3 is TGTGCCAGTAGTATTACAGGGTATAGCAATCAGCCCCAGCATTTT. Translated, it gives CASSITGYSNQPQHF.

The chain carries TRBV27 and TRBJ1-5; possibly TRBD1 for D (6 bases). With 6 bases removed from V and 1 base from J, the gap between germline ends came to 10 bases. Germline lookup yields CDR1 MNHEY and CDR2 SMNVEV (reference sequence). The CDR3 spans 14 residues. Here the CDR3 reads CASRRGGSNQPQHF. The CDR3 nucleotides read TGTGCCAGCAGAAGGGGGGGGAGCAATCAGCCCCAGCATTTT.

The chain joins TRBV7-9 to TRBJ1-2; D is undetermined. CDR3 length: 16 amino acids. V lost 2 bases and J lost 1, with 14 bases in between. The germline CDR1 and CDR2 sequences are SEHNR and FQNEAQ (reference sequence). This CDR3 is CASSLREREDNYGYTF. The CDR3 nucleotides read TGTGCCAGCAGCTTAAGAGAAAGGGAGGATAACTATGGCTACACCTTC.

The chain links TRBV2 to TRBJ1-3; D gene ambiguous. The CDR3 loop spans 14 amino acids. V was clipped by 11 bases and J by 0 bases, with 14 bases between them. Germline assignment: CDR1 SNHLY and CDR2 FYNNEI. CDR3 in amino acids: CAGSTPSSGNTIYF. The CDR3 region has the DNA TGTGCCGGTTCAACCCCGAGCTCTGGAAACACCATATATTTT.

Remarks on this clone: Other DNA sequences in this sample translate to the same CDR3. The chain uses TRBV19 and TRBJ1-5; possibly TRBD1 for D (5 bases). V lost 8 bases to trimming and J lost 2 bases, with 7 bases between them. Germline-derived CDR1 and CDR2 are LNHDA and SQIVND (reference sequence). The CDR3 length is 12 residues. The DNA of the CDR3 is TGTGCCAGTGCGGGGGGCAATCAGCCCCAGCATTTT. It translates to CASAGGNQPQHF. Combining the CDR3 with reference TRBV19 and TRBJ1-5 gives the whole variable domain DGGITQSPKYLFRKEGQNVTLSCEQNLNHDAMYWYRQDPGQGLRLIYYSQIVNDFQKGDIAEGYSVSREKKESFPLTVTSAQKNPTAFYLCASAGGNQPQHFGDGTRLSIL.

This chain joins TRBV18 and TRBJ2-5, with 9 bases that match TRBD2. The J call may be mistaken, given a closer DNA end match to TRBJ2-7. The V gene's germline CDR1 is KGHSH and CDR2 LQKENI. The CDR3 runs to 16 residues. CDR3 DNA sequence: TGTGCCAGCTCACCGGTGACTAGCGGTAGCTCCTACGAGCAGTACTTC. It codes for CASSPVTSGSSYEQYF.

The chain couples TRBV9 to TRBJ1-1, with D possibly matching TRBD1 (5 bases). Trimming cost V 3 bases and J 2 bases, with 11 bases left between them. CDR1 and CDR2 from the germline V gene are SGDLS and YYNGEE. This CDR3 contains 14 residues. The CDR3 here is CASSGGRTNTEAFF. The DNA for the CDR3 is TGTGCCAGCAGCGGGGGCAGGACCAACACTGAAGCTTTCTTT.

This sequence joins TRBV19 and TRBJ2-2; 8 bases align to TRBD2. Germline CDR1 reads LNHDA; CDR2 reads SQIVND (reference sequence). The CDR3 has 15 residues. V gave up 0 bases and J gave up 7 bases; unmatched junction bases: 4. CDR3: CASSIDGRVNGELFF. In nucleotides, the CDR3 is TGTGCCAGTAGTATAGACGGGAGGGTGAACGGGGAGCTGTTTTTT.

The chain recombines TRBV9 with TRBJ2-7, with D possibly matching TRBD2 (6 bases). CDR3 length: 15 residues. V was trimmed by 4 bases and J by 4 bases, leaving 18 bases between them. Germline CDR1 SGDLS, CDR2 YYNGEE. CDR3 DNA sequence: TGTGCCAGCAGCCTAGCAGGTAGCGGAGCTTACGAGCAGTACTTC. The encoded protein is CASSLAGSGAYEQYF.

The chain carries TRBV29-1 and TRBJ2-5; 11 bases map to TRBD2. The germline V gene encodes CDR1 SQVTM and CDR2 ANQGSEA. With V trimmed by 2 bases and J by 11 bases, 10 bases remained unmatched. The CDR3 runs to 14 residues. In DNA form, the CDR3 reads TGCAGCGTTGAATTACTAGCGGGAGCTAATGAGCAGTACTTC. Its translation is CSVELLAGANEQYF.

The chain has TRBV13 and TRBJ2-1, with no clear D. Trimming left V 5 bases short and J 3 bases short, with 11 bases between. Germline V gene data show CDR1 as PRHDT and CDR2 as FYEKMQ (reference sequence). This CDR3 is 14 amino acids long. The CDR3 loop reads CASSPPGLYNEQFF. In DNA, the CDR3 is TGTGCCAGCAGCCCGCCGGGTCTCTACAATGAGCAGTTCTTC.

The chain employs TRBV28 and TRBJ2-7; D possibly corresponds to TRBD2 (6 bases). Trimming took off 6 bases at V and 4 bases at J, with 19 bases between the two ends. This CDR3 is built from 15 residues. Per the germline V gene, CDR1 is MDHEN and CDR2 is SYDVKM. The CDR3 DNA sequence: TGTGCCAGCAGCCGGGGCGGGGAGCGTCGTTACGAGCAGTACTTC. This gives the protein CASSRGGERRYEQYF.

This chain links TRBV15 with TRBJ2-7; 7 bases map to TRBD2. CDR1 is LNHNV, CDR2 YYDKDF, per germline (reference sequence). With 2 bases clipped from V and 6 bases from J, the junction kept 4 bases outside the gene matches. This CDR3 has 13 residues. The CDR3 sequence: CATSRSWGGEQYF. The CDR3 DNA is TGTGCCACCAGCAGATCCTGGGGGGGCGAGCAGTACTTC.

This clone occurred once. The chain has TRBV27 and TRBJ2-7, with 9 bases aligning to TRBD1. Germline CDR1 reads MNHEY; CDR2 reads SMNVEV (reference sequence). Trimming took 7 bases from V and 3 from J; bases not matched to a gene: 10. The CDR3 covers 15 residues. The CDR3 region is CASTAGGTGHYEQYF. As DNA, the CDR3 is TGTGCCAGCACCGCAGGGGGGACAGGGCACTACGAGCAGTACTTC.

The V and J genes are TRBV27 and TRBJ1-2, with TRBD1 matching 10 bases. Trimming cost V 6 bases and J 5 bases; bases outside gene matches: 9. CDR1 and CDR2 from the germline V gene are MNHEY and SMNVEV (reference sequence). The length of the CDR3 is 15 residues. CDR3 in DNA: TGTGCCAGCAGCACACGACAGGGGGCAGTGTATGGCTACACCTTC. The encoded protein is CASSTRQGAVYGYTF.

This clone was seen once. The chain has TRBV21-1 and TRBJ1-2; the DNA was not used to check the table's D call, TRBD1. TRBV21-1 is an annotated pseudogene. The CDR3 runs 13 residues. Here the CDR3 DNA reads TGTGCCAGCAGCAAAGGACAGAACTATGGCTACACCTTC. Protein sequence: CASSKGQNYGYTF.

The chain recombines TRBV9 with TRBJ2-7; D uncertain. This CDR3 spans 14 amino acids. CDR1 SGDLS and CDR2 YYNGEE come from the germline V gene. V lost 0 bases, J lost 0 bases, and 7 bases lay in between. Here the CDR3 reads CASSVDGSSYEQYF. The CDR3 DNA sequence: TGTGCCAGCAGCGTAGATGGCAGCTCCTACGAGCAGTACTTC.

This CDR3 is CASSLGTTNYYEQYF. CDR3 DNA: TGTGCCAGCAGCCTGGGGACAACTAACTACTACGAGCAGTACTTC. The chain carries TRBV11-2 and TRBJ2-7; D is possibly TRBD1 (6 bases). The CDR3 totals 15 residues. V lost 5 bases to trimming and J lost 3 bases, with 17 bases between them. Germline values: CDR1 SGHAT, CDR2 FQNNGV.

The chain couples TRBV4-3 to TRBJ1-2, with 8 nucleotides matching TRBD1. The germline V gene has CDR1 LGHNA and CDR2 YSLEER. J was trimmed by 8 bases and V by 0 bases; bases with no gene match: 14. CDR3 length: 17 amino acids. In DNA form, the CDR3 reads TGCGCCAGCAGCCAAGACTTTCCATCGGACAGGGCTGGGGGCTACACCTTC. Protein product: CASSQDFPSDRAGGYTF.

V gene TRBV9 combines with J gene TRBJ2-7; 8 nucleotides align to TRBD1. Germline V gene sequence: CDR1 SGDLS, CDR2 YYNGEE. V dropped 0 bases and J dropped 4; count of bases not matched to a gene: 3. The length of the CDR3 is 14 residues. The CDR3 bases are TGTGCCAGCAGCGTAGCTACAGGGGGATACGAGCAGTACTTC. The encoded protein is CASSVATGGYEQYF.

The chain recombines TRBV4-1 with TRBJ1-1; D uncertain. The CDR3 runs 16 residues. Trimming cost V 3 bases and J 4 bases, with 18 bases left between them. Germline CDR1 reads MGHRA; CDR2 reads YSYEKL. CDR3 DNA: TGCGCCAGCAGCCACCCTAGAAGCCCGCACCCCACTGAAGCTTTCTTT. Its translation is CASSHPRSPHPTEAFF.